The T cell receptor beta chain described here comes from a study of Graves' ophthalmopathy and Graves' hyperthyroidism. As the template, RNA transcripts were used to amplify TCR beta CDR3 regions. An opening RT-PCR round employed HTBI primers and preceded a second-round multiplex PCR. A single record per CDR3 protein comes from TCRdb applying MiXCR to the multiplex PCR reads. The sample consists of 200,000 to 250,000 distinct CDR3 sequences, approximately 21% of them appearing once. The length of the CDR3 is 12 residues. With 2 bases removed from V and 5 bases from J, the gap between germline ends came to 4 bases. Germline V gene lookup returns CDR1 MDHEN and CDR2 SYDVKM. Uncontrolled infections, pregnancy, lactation or other autoimmune diseases led to patient exclusion.

The sequence was collected from a woman between 50 and 59 years old with Graves' ophthalmopathy. The sample consisted of peripheral blood. The chain combines TRBV28 with TRBJ1-5; D is unclear. CDR3 loop: CASSLEDQPQHF. CDR3 bases: TGTGCCAGCAGTTTAGAGGATCAGCCCCAGCATTTT.